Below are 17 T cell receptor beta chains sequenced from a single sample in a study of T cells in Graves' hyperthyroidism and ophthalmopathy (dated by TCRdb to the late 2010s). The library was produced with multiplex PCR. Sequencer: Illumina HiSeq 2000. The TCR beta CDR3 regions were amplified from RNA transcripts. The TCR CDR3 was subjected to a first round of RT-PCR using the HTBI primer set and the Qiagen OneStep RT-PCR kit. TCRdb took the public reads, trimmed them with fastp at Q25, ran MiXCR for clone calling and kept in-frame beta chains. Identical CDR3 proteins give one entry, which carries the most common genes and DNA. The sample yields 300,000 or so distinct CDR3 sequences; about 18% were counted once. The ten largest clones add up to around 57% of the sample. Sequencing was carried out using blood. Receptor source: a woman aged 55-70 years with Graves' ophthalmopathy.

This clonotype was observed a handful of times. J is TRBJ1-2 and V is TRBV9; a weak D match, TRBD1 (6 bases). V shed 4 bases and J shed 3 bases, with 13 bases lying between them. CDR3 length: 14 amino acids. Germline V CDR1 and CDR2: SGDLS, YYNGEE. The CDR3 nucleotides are TGTGCCAGCAGCCCGGGACAAGTATACTATGGCTACACCTTC. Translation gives CASSPGQVYYGYTF. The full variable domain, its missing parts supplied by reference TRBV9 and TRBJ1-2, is DSGVTQTPKHLITATGQRVTLRCSPRSGDLSVYWYQQSLDQGLQFLIQYYNGEERAKGNILERFSAQQFPDLHSELNLSSLELGDSALYFCASSPGQVYYGYTFGSGTRLTVV.

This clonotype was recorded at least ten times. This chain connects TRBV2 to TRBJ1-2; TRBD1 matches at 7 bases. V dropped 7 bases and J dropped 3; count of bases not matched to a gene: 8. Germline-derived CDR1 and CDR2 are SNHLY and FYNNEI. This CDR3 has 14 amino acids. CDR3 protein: CASTKGAGDYGYTF. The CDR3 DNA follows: TGTGCCAGCACCAAGGGGGCGGGGGACTATGGCTACACCTTC.

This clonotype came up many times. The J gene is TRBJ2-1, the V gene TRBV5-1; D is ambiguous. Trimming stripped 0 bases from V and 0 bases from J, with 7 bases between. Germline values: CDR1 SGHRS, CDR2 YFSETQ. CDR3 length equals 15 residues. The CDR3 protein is CASSLATSSYNEQFF. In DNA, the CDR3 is TGCGCCAGCAGCTTGGCCACGAGCTCCTACAATGAGCAGTTCTTC. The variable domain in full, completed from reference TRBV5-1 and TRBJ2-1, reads KAGVTQTPRYLIKTRGQQVTLSCSPISGHRSVSWYQQTPGQGLQFLFEYFSETQRNKGNFPGRFSGRQFSNSRSEMNVSTLELGDSALYLCASSLATSSYNEQFFGPGTRLTVL.

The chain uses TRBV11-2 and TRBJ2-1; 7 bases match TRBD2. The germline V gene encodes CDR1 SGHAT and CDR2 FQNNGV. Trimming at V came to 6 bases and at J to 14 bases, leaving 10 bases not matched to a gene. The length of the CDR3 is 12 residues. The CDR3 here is CASSLEGRAKFF. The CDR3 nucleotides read TGTGCCAGCAGTCTTGAGGGGAGGGCTAAGTTCTTC.

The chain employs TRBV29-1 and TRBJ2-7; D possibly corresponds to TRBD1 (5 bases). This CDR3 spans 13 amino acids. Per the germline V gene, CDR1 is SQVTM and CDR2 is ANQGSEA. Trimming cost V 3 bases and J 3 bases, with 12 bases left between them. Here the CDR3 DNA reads TGCAGCGTTGAGACAGTCGACCGCTACGAGCAGTACTTC. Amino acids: CSVETVDRYEQYF.

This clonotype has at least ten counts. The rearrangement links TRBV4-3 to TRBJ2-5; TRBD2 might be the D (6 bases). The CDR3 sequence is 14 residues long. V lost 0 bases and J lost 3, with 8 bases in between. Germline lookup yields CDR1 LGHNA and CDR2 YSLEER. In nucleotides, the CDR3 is TGCGCCAGCAGCCAAGAGGGGGGAGAAGAGACCCAGTACTTC. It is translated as CASSQEGGEETQYF.

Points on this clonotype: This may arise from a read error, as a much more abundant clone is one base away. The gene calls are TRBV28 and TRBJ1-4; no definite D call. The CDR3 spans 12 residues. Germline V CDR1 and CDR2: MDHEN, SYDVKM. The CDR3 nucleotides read TGTGCCAGCAGTCCCCCATTCGAAAAACTGTGTTTT. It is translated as CASSPPFEKLCF.

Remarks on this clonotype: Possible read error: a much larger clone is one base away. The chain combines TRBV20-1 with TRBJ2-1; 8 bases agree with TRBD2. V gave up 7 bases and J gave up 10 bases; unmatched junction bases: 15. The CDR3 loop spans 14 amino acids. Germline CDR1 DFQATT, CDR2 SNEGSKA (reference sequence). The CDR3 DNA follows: TGCAGTGTCGGGGGGGGGGCGTTCCGCGGCGAGCAGTTCTTC. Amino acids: CSVGGGAFRGEQFF.

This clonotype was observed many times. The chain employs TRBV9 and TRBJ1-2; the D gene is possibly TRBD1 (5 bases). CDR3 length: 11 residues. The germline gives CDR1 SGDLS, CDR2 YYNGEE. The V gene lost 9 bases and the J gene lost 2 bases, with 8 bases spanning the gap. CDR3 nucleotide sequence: TGTGCCACTTCAGGGAACTATGGCTACACCTTC. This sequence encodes CATSGNYGYTF.

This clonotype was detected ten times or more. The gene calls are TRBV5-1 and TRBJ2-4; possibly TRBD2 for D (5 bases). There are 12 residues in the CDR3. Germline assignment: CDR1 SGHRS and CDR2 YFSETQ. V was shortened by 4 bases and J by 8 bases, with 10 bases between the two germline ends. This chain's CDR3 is CASSGRADIQYF. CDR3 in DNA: TGCGCCAGCAGCGGGAGAGCGGACATTCAGTACTTC.

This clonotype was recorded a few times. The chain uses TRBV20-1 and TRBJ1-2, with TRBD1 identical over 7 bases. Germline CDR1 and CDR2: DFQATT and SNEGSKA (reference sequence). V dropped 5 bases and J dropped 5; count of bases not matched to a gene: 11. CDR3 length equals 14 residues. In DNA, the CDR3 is TGCAGTGCTCCACGACAGGGTGGGGGATATGGCTACACCTTC. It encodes CSAPRQGGGYGYTF.

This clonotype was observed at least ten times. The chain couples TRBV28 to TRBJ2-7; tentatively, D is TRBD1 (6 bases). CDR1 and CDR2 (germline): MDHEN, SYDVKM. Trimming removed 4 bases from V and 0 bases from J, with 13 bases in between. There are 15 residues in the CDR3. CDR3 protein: CASSSTGQISYEQYF. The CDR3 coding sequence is TGTGCCAGCAGTTCCACGGGACAAATCTCCTACGAGCAGTACTTC.

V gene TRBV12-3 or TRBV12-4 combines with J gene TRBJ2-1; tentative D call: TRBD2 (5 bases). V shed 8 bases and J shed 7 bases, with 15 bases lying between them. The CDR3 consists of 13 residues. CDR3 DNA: TGTGCCAGCTCACCACTCGGGGTTAATGAGCAGTTCTTC. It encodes CASSPLGVNEQFF.

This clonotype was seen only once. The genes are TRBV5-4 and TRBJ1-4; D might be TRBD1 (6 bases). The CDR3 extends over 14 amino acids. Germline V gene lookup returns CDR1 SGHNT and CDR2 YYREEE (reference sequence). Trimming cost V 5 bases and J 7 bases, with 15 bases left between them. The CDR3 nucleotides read TGTGCCAGCAGTAAGACGGGGGCAAGTGAAAAACTGTTTTTT. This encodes CASSKTGASEKLFF.

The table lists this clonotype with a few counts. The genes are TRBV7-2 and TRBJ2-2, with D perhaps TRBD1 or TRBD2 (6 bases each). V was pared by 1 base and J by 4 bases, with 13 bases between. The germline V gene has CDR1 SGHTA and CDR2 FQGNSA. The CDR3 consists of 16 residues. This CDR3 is CASSLDGGRSTGELFF. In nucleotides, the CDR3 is TGTGCCAGCAGCTTAGATGGGGGGCGCTCCACCGGGGAGCTGTTTTTT. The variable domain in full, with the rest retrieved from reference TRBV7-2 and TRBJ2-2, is GAGVSQSPSNKVTEKGKDVELRCDPISGHTALYWYRQSLGQGLEFLIYFQGNSAPDKSGLPSDRFSAERTGGSVSTLTIQRTQQEDSAVYLCASSLDGGRSTGELFFGEGSRLTVL.

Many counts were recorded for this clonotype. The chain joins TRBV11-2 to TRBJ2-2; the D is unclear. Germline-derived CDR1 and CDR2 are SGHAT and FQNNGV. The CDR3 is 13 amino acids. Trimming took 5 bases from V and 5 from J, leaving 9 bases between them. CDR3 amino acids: CASSRVVTGELFF. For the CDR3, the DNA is TGTGCCAGCAGCCGTGTGGTAACCGGGGAGCTGTTTTTT.

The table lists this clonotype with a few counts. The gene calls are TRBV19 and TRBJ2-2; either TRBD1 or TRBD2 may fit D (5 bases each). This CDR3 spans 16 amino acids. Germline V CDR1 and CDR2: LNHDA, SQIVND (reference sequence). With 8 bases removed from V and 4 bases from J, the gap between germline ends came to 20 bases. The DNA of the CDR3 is TGTGCCAGTCGTTCTTTTAGCGATAGGGGCACCGGGGAGCTGTTTTTT. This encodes CASRSFSDRGTGELFF.